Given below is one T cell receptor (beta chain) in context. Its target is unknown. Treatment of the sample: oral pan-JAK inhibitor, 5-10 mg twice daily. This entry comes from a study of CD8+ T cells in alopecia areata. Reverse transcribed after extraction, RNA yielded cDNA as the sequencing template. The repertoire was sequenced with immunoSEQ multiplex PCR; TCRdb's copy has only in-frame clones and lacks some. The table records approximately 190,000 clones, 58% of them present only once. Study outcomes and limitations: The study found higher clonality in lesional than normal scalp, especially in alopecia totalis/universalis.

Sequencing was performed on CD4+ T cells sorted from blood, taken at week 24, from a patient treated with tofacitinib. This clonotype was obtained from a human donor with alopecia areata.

CDR3 region: CASSLGLDSDEQFF. CDR3 DNA sequence: TGTGCCAGTAGCCTCGGACTCGATTCGGATGAGCAGTTCTTC. The J gene is TRBJ2-1, the V gene TRBV19; D is possibly TRBD2 (5 bases). V lost 6 bases and J lost 8, with 17 bases in between. Germline-derived CDR1 and CDR2 are LNHDA and SQIVND (reference sequence). The CDR3 has 14 residues.